This is a list of T cell receptor beta chains from one sample in a study of T cell changes during pregnancy in multiple sclerosis. Produced via immunoSEQ multiplex PCR; TCRdb's table is partial and in-frame only. The sample lists tens of thousands of clones; just over 90% were seen once. This sample comprised peripheral blood, obtained in the second trimester of pregnancy. These receptors were collected from a female donor with multiple sclerosis, enrolled in a pregnancy study. The CDR3 runs from the conserved cysteine through the conserved F or W. The D gene is left open where the match is weak. Size tells how often a clone was seen (once, few, many) or the class of an expanded clone, and some rows leave it out.

j_call d_call v_call clone_size cdr3_aa cdr3_nt
TRBJ2-3 - TRBV7-3 - CASSLIAGPSTDTQYF TGTGCCAGCAGCTTAATTGCAGGGCCGAGCACAGATACGCAGTATTTT
TRBJ1-1 TRBD1 TRBV5-1 - CASSAGQGATEAFF TGCGCCAGCAGCGCCGGACAGGGAGCCACTGAAGCTTTCTTT
TRBJ1-5 - TRBV29-1 once CSALFRDSTGDSNQPQHF TGCAGCGCCCTTTTCCGGGACTCCACGGGGGATAGCAATCAGCCCCAGCATTTT
TRBJ1-1 - TRBV6-6 - CASSYRTEEAFF TGTGCCAGCAGTTACAGGACAGAGGAAGCTTTCTTT
TRBJ2-5 TRBD2 TRBV13 once CASSLAGGPFQETQYF TGTGCCAGCAGCCTAGCGGGGGGGCCGTTTCAAGAGACCCAGTACTTC
TRBJ2-3 TRBD2 TRBV5-4 - CASSLGTLGGSSTDTQYF TGTGCCAGCAGCTTGGGGACCCTGGGCGGGAGTAGCACAGATACGCAGTATTTT
TRBJ2-7 - TRBV18 - CASSPASGSNYEQYF TGTGCCAGCTCACCTGCATCCGGGTCCAACTACGAGCAGTACTTC
TRBJ1-5 - TRBV6-5 - CASSDRYSNQPQHF TGTGCCAGCAGCGACAGATATAGCAATCAGCCCCAGCATTTT
TRBJ1-5 - TRBV7-9 - CASSLAGVNQPQHF TGTGCCAGCAGCTTAGCAGGGGTCAATCAGCCCCAGCATTTT
TRBJ1-2 TRBD1 TRBV12-5 - CASGSGTGGILDYGYTF TGTGCTAGTGGTTCAGGGACAGGAGGGATCCTTGACTATGGCTACACCTTC
TRBJ1-4 - TRBV4-1 - CASSQEVGGEKLFF TGCGCCAGCAGCCAAGAAGTCGGGGGAGAAAAACTGTTTTTT
TRBJ1-4 TRBD1 TRBV25-1 - CASRSSGQGIEKLFF TGTGCCAGCAGGAGCTCTGGACAGGGTATTGAAAAACTGTTTTTT
TRBJ1-5 - TRBV6-5 once CAISTGRNQPQHF TGTGCCATCTCGACAGGACGCAATCAGCCCCAGCATTTT
TRBJ2-1 - TRBV14 few CASSRVAYEQFF TGTGCCAGCAGCCGGGTAGCATATGAGCAGTTCTTC
TRBJ2-7 TRBD1 TRBV19 - CASSTGLGQGVYEQYF TGTGCCAGTAGTACGGGCCTGGGACAGGGGGTCTACGAGCAGTACTTC
TRBJ1-4 - TRBV5-6 - CASSLGGGQLFF TGTGCCAGCAGCTTGGGCGGGGGTCAACTGTTTTTT
TRBJ1-1 TRBD1 TRBV27 - CASSPVTGWDTEAFF TGTGCCAGCAGTCCCGTGACAGGGTGGGACACTGAAGCTTTCTTT
TRBJ1-1 TRBD1 TRBV2 - CASSRGTARDTEAFF TGTGCCAGCTCTCGAGGGACAGCCAGGGACACTGAAGCTTTCTTT
TRBJ1-1 - TRBV7-8 few CASSQRERAEAFF TGTGCCAGCAGCCAGAGGGAGAGGGCTGAAGCTTTCTTT
TRBJ1-1 - TRBV7-9 - CASSSPWGAEAFF TGTGCCAGCAGCTCTCCATGGGGCGCTGAAGCTTTCTTT
TRBJ2-6 - TRBV2 - CALSGIYSGANVLTF TGTGCCCTCAGCGGTATATACTCTGGGGCCAACGTCCTGACTTTC
TRBJ2-3 TRBD2 TRBV7-8 - CASSLGGASGERTDTQYF TGTGCCAGCAGCTTAGGGGGGGCTAGCGGGGAACGCACAGATACGCAGTATTTT
TRBJ2-7 TRBD1 TRBV5-4 - CASSHLGTGMYEQYF TGTGCCAGCAGCCACCTAGGGACAGGGATGTACGAGCAGTACTTC
TRBJ1-6 TRBD1 TRBV19 - CASKKGAQSPLHF TGTGCCAGTAAAAAGGGGGCACAGTCACCCCTCCACTTT
TRBJ2-1 - TRBV7-6 - CASSNTQGRQFF TGTGCCAGCAGCAATACTCAGGGAAGGCAGTTCTTC
TRBJ1-2 TRBD1 TRBV29-1 - CSVEVVRGRYGYTF TGCAGCGTTGAAGTTGTCAGGGGGAGATATGGCTACACCTTC
TRBJ1-4 - TRBV11-2 - CASSLRSSEKLFF TGTGCCAGCAGCTTAAGATCGAGTGAAAAACTGTTTTTT
TRBJ1-2 TRBD1 TRBV29-1 - CSVAAGGFGYGYTF TGCAGCGTTGCGGCAGGGGGCTTCGGATATGGCTACACCTTC
TRBJ1-2 - TRBV19 once CASSKQGRNYGYTF TGTGCCAGTAGTAAGCAGGGGCGAAACTATGGCTACACCTTC
TRBJ1-2 TRBD1 TRBV5-1 - CASSLRTGLSGYTF TGCGCCAGCAGCTTAAGGACAGGGCTTAGTGGCTACACCTTC
TRBJ2-7 TRBD2 TRBV9 - CASSVNPQTSSEQYF TGTGCCAGCAGCGTAAACCCCCAGACTAGCTCCGAGCAGTACTTC
TRBJ1-4 TRBD1 TRBV4-1 - CASSLHHRQGAEKLFF TGCGCCAGCAGCCTACATCATAGGCAGGGGGCGGAAAAACTGTTTTTT
TRBJ2-3 TRBD2 TRBV30 - CACRGGGFSTDTQYF TGTGCCTGCCGCGGGGGGGGCTTTAGCACAGATACGCAGTATTTT
TRBJ2-7 TRBD1 TRBV5-1 - CASSLVRTGSDEQYF TGCGCCAGCAGCTTGGTTCGGACAGGGAGCGACGAGCAGTACTTC
TRBJ2-7 TRBD1 TRBV11-2 - CASSLGQGREQYF TGTGCCAGCAGCTTAGGACAGGGAAGGGAGCAGTACTTC
TRBJ2-3 TRBD2 TRBV7-7 - CASSSSPYGGGTDTQYF TGTGCCAGCAGCTCCTCCCCATACGGGGGGGGCACAGATACGCAGTATTTT
TRBJ1-5 TRBD1 TRBV5-6 - CASSSGQGVHQPQHF TGTGCCAGCAGCTCGGGACAGGGGGTCCATCAGCCCCAGCATTTT
TRBJ1-1 TRBD1 TRBV9 - CASSSRQGAATEAFF TGTGCCAGCAGCTCCCGACAGGGGGCCGCCACTGAAGCTTTCTTT
TRBJ1-1 - TRBV9 - CASSKSGMNTEAFF TGTGCCAGCAGCAAGTCGGGGATGAACACTGAAGCTTTCTTT
TRBJ1-2 TRBD1 TRBV4-2 - CASSQGGTGGGYGYTF TGTGCCAGCAGCCAAGGTGGGACAGGTGGGGGATATGGCTACACCTTC
TRBJ1-2 - TRBV5-6 - CASSLTEDYGYTF TGTGCCAGCAGCTTAACAGAAGACTATGGCTACACCTTC
TRBJ1-1 - TRBV6-5 - CASSSGMEVTEAFF TGTGCCAGCAGTTCCGGGATGGAGGTCACTGAAGCTTTCTTT
TRBJ1-5 - TRBV5-1 - CASSLGTGNQPQHF TGCGCCAGCAGCTTGGGAACAGGCAATCAGCCCCAGCATTTT